Here is one TCR beta chain with its context. Antigen specificity is unknown. The entry originates in a study of cytomegalovirus exposure and HLA in healthy donors. Study-level findings and limits: Earlier findings revealed that most TCR beta V segments proved productive either about 90% or about 30% of the time. V- and J-gene trimming of TCR beta was linked (in a later analysis) to a missense DCLRE1C variant. As a later analysis revealed, most CMV-associated TCR beta chains appeared HLA-restricted.

The PCR contained 60 Vbeta and 13 Jbeta primers. Sequenced by immunoSEQ multiplex PCR; TCRdb stores in-frame clones only, minus some. This table holds some 110,000 clones, 78% found once. Healthy bone marrow donors made up the donors. V dropped 6 bases and J dropped 7; count of bases not matched to a gene: 4. The CDR3 has 13 residues. From germline, CDR1 is MNHNY and CDR2 SVGAGI (reference sequence). The chain combines TRBV6-6 with TRBJ1-2; 11 positions match TRBD1. The sequenced material came from PBMCs. This receptor was obtained from a young man in good health and CMV-seronegative. The CDR3: CASSPGTGGGYTF. CDR3 sequence (DNA): TGTGCCAGCAGCCCCGGGACAGGGGGTGGCTACACCTTC.